A selection of T cell receptor beta chains follows, all from one sample in a study of early T cells in non-severe SARS-CoV-2 infection. TCRdb re-called the 5' RACE reads with MiXCR, one entry per CDR3 protein. This sample has about 70,000 distinct CDR3 sequences, with about 14% found just once. The specimen comprised whole blood, sampled at baseline. The receptors stem from an adult who was a healthcare worker with PCR-confirmed SARS-CoV-2 infection or an uninfected control (not recorded which). Each CDR3 is given with its conserved first and last residue.

>TRBV5-4|TRBJ1-2
CASSLSMGSPNYGYTF
>TRBV28|TRBJ1-2
CASSRDRVEGYTF
>TRBV7-2|TRBJ2-3
CASSFHPGPTQYF
>TRBV3-1|TRBJ2-1
CASSLPSPGDEQFF
>TRBV20-1|TRBJ2-4
CSATGQLKLAKNIQYF
>TRBV12-3/TRBV12-4|TRBJ2-1
CASNLAGEQFF
>TRBV11-2|TRBJ2-7
CASSLRSPGPYEQYF
>TRBV24-1|TRBJ1-1
CATSDSDRGMSEAFF
>TRBV7-2|TRBJ2-1
CASSDRQGTAYNEQFF
>TRBV28|TRBJ2-3
CASSPWGTSGPQVTDTQYF
>TRBV9|TRBJ1-1
CASSALDRALRTEAFF
>TRBV7-6|TRBJ2-2
CASSSRAGAGTGELFF
>TRBV18|TRBJ1-1
CASSPDRGGRAEAFF
>TRBV5-1|TRBJ2-7
CASALEPNYEQYF
>TRBV28|TRBJ2-7
CASSGGADYEQYF
>TRBV12-3/TRBV12-4|TRBJ1-1
CASSLILAAEAFF
>TRBV29-1|TRBJ1-2
CSAGDRGPAYGYTF
>TRBV28|TRBJ2-3
CASSPGGAQGDTQYF
>TRBV24-1|TRBJ2-3
CATSEAGLPETQYF
>TRBV3-1|TRBJ2-1
CASSQDLREWGNEQFF
>TRBV24-1|TRBJ2-1
CATSGLTSGWNEQFF
>TRBV2|TRBJ2-7
CASIAGTGSYEQYF